A selection of T cell receptor beta chains follows, all from one sample in a study of T cells after yellow fever vaccination. MiXCR was run by TCRdb on the 5' RACE reads, yielding one entry per CDR3 protein. The repertoire holds about 500,000 distinct CDR3 sequences, with about 15% as singletons. The material sequenced was PBMCs, taken less than 6 days after the first yellow fever vaccination. The source of these receptors is a young man who received the YFV17D yellow fever vaccine. Each CDR3 is given with its conserved first and last residue. The D gene is left open where the match is weak. Rows give clone size only sometimes, using once, few, many, or a class for an expanded clone.

CDR3 length	clone size	J gene	V gene	D gene	CDR3 protein	CDR3 DNA
14	many	TRBJ2-3	TRBV12-3/TRBV12-4	NA	CASSWPGEADTQYF	TGTGCCAGCAGTTGGCCAGGGGAGGCAGATACGCAGTATTTT
13	many	TRBJ1-4	TRBV5-6	NA	CASSLGLGEKLFF	TGTGCCAGCAGCTTAGGCCTCGGAGAAAAACTGTTTTTT
15	NA	TRBJ2-1	TRBV5-1	TRBD2	CASSLWLAGGNEQFF	TGCGCCAGCAGCTTGTGGCTAGCGGGGGGGAATGAGCAGTTCTTC
12	few	TRBJ1-1	TRBV29-1	NA	CSVEELNTEAFF	TGCAGCGTTGAAGAGCTGAACACTGAAGCTTTCTTT
15	NA	TRBJ1-1	TRBV5-4	NA	CASSLPQGLNTEAFF	TGTGCCAGCAGCTTGCCACAGGGTCTGAACACTGAAGCTTTCTTT
13	NA	TRBJ1-1	TRBV6-4	NA	CASSVELNTEAFF	TGTGCCAGCAGTGTAGAGTTGAACACTGAAGCTTTCTTT
21	few	TRBJ2-1	TRBV9	TRBD2	CASSRGVFVGLAGGSYNEQFF	TGTGCCAGCAGCAGAGGGGTGTTTGTGGGACTAGCGGGGGGGAGCTACAATGAGCAGTTCTTC
17	NA	TRBJ2-3	TRBV7-9	TRBD2	CASSDSLAGGLTDTQYF	TGTGCCAGCAGCGATTCCCTAGCGGGGGGCCTCACAGATACGCAGTATTTT
14	many	TRBJ1-1	TRBV7-9	NA	CASSFWALNTEAFF	TGTGCCAGCAGCTTTTGGGCCTTGAACACTGAAGCTTTCTTT
14	NA	TRBJ2-3	TRBV12-3/TRBV12-4	NA	CASTSTGFTDTQYF	TGTGCCAGCACCTCGACAGGCTTCACAGATACGCAGTATTTT
15	few	TRBJ2-7	TRBV27	NA	CASSPRGTDSYEQYF	TGTGCCAGCAGCCCTCGGGGGACAGATTCCTACGAGCAGTACTTC
14	NA	TRBJ1-1	TRBV3-1	NA	CASSQYRQGPEAFF	TGTGCCAGCAGCCAATATCGGCAGGGACCTGAAGCTTTCTTT
14	few	TRBJ2-7	TRBV29-1	NA	CSVRWGISSYEQYF	TGCAGCGTCCGGTGGGGCATCTCCTCCTACGAGCAGTACTTC
18	few	TRBJ2-6	TRBV11-1	NA	CASSLGQGQYSGANVLTF	TGTGCCAGCAGCTTAGGGCAGGGTCAATACTCTGGGGCCAACGTCCTGACTTTC
14	NA	TRBJ1-6	TRBV5-6	NA	CASSLERHNSPLHF	TGTGCCAGCAGCTTGGAACGGCATAATTCACCCCTCCACTTT
20	few	TRBJ2-1	TRBV11-1	TRBD2	CASSSRNLGLAGATYNEQFF	TGTGCCAGCAGCTCGCGAAACTTAGGACTAGCGGGGGCGACCTACAATGAGCAGTTCTTC
18	few	TRBJ2-7	TRBV7-3	NA	CASSPNPVGRGLSYEQYF	TGTGCCAGCAGCCCCAATCCCGTCGGCAGAGGATTATCCTACGAGCAGTACTTC
12	few	TRBJ1-1	TRBV7-9	NA	CASSLAVGEAFF	TGTGCCAGCAGCTTAGCGGTGGGGGAAGCTTTCTTT
16	few	TRBJ2-5	TRBV9	TRBD2	CASSVGTSGMVETQYF	TGTGCCAGCAGCGTAGGGACTAGCGGGATGGTGGAGACCCAGTACTTC
15	NA	TRBJ2-1	TRBV5-6	TRBD1	CASSKDRSSYNEQFF	TGTGCCAGCAGCAAGGACAGGAGCTCCTACAATGAGCAGTTCTTC
15	NA	TRBJ2-5	TRBV12-3/TRBV12-4	TRBD2	CASSSSGGAQETQYF	TGTGCCAGCAGTTCTAGCGGGGGGGCCCAAGAGACCCAGTACTTC
16	NA	TRBJ2-2	TRBV14	NA	CASSPLAQWATGELFF	TGTGCCAGCAGCCCTTTAGCACAGTGGGCCACCGGGGAGCTGTTTTTT
15	few	TRBJ2-4	TRBV5-1	NA	CASSLDGGAKNIQYF	TGCGCCAGCAGCTTGGACGGGGGAGCCAAAAACATTCAGTACTTC